This T cell receptor beta chain is drawn from a study of sequential checkpoint blockade in melanoma. About the research overall: Randomization was 1:1 between first-line nivolumab→ipilimumab and ipilimumab→nivolumab. Both treatment sequences were followed by maintenance nivolumab. Matched biopsies came pretreatment and at week 13 for about two dozen patients.

Sample treatment: randomized to nivolumab then ipilimumab (arm A) or the reverse (arm B). No patient had prior DNA-damaging chemotherapy. The CDR3 contains 16 residues. The assay was immunoSEQ multiplex PCR, and TCRdb's table has in-frame clones only and misses some. The sample contains 5,500 to 9,000 clones, 25% to 35% of which appear only once. This receptor was obtained from a human donor with melanoma. The sample in question was tumor tissue (inferred from file names), obtained from a patient given nivolumab and ipilimumab in sequence. V is TRBV21-1 and J is TRBJ1-1. TRBV21-1 is assigned pseudogene status. CDR3 bases: TGTGCCAGCAGCGTAGGCCTACGGGGGAGCTTGACTGAAGCTTTCTTT. Protein product: CASSVGLRGSLTEAFF.